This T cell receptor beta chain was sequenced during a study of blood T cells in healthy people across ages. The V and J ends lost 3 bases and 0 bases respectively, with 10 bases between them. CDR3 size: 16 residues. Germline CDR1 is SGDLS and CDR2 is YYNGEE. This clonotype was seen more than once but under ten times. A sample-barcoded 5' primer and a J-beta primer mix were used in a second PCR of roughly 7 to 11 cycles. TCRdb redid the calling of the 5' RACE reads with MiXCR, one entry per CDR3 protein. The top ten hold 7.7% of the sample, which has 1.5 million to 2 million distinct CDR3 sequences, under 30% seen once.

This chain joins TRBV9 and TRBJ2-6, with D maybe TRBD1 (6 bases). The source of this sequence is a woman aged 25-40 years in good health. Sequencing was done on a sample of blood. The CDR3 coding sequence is TGTGCCAGCAGCGGGCAGGGGAGCTCTGGGGCCAACGTCCTGACTTTC. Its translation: CASSGQGSSGANVLTF.